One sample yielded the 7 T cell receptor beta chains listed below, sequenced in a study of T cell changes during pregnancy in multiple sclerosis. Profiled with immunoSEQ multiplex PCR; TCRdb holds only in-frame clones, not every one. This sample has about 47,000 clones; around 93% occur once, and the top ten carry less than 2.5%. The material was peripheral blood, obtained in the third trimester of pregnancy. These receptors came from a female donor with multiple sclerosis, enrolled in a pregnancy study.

CDR3 bases: TGTGCCATCAGACAGAACACCGGGGAGCTGTTTTTT. Translated: CAIRQNTGELFF. This chain joins TRBV10-3 and TRBJ2-2; D is unresolved. Germline V gene lookup returns CDR1 ENHRY and CDR2 SYGVKD. This CDR3 spans 12 amino acids. V was clipped by 6 bases and J by 1 base, with 3 bases between them.

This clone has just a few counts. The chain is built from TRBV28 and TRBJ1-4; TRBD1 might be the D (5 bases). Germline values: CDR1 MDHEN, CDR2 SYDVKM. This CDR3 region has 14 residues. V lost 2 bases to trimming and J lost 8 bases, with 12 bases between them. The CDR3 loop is CASSLMQGREKLFF. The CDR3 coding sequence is TGTGCCAGCAGTTTAATGCAGGGCAGGGAAAAACTGTTTTTT.

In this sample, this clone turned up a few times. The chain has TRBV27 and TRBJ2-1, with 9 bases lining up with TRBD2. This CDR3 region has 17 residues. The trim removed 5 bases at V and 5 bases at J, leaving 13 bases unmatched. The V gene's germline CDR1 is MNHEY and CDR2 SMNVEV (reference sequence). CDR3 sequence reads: CASSPRSRTSENNEQFF. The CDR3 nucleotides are TGTGCCAGCAGTCCCAGGTCCAGGACTAGCGAAAACAATGAGCAGTTCTTC.

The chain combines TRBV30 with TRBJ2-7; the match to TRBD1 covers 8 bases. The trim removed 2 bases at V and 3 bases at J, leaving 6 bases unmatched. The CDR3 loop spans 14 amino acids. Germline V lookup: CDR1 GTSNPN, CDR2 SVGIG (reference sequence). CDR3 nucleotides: TGTGCCTGGAGTAGGGCAGGGGGCAACTACGAGCAGTACTTC. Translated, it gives CAWSRAGGNYEQYF.

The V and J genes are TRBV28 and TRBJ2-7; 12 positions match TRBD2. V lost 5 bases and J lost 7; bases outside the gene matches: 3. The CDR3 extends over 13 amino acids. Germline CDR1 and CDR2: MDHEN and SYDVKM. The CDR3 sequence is CASSPSGRDEQYF. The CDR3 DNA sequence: TGTGCCAGCAGTCCTAGCGGGAGGGATGAGCAGTACTTC.

DNA of the CDR3: TGTGCCAGCAGTACATTTGGCTCGGCGGGAGTCTCCTACGAGCAGTACTTC. Encoded protein: CASSTFGSAGVSYEQYF. The V call is TRBV27, the J call TRBJ2-7, with TRBD2 matching 7 bases. With 5 bases clipped from V and 0 bases from J, the junction kept 13 bases outside the gene matches. CDR3 size: 17 residues. Looked up from germline, CDR1 is MNHEY and CDR2 is SMNVEV (reference sequence).

CDR3 region: CASSDTGITDTQYF. In DNA, the CDR3 is TGTGCCAGCAGTGACACAGGGATCACAGATACGCAGTATTTT. The V gene is TRBV25-1, the J gene TRBJ2-3; a possible D gene is TRBD1 (6 bases). CDR3 length equals 14 residues. From germline, CDR1 is MGHDK and CDR2 SYGVNS. Trimming shortened V by 3 bases and J by 2 bases, and 9 bases separated the two germline ends.